This T cell receptor (beta chain) was captured in a study of blood T cell repertoires in COVID-19 (dated by TCRdb to 2019 to 2021). Regarding the research as a whole: Samples from collaborators originated in the United States, Italy and Spain and spanned both the acute and convalescent phases of COVID-19. The material from the prospective study consisted of cDNA or gDNA derived from T cells, B-cell-depleted T cells, or PBMCs. Deeply sampled blood TCRbeta repertoires from subjects exposed to, actively infected with, or recovered from COVID-19 were included in the dataset. A freely available public database, intended as a resource for researchers studying the immune response to SARS-CoV-2, is where the repertoires were released. Samples were obtained from the ongoing ImmuneRACE study (first 160 participants) and from 950 to 1,500 subjects provided by 6 global collaborators. A de-identified subject ID, COVID-19 status, age in years and sex were almost always included in the sample metadata. HLA class I and class II types, where available, came from metadata supplied by the sample provider rather than from assay-based typing. Summary of the overall study and its limitations: The amount of clinical and demographic metadata varied by source and participant and was provided uncurated.

As for this clone: No antigen is known for it. Base qualities are missing; no much larger clone stands one base away.

Cut back by 5 bases and 0 bases, the V and J ends lie 14 bases apart. The CDR3 sequence holds 16 residues, the cysteine and phenylalanine included. The read is trimmed to its CDR3 DNA, 48 bases read in frame from base 1. CDR1 and CDR2, per the germline V gene (reference sequence), are LNHDA and SQIVND. Another Seattle source contributed samples from volunteer blood donors who had recovered from COVID-19. Whole blood was collected in K2EDTA tubes by collaborating institutions according to the institutions' own protocols. Collaborator samples were shipped for TCRbeta analysis as frozen whole blood, isolated PBMCs, or DNA extracted from either sample type. TCRbeta CDR3 regions were amplified from genomic DNA using the immunoSEQ Assay, a bias-controlled multiplex PCR. Per the authors' processing: Nucleated cell counts per sample were estimated from amplification of reference gene primers within the assay. To quantify the absolute abundance of each unique TCRbeta CDR3 rearrangement, sequence reads were collapsed and filtered. For each sample, productive Simpson clonality was calculated as the square root of Simpson's diversity index over productive rearrangements. TCRdb took this table from immuneACCESS and kept in-frame rearrangements with V and J called. Such tables lack part of the clones; where checked against another copy, unresolved V genes explain under half of the gap, and the rest is unexplained. From that table come the V and J calls and clone size; the DNA was used to work out D and trimming. The sample table shows under 300,000 clones, and 65% to 90% are seen once. The ten largest clones take up 2% to 2.5% of the sample.

The sample comprised peripheral blood. Here the chain combines TRBV19 and TRBJ2-1; possibly the D gene is TRBD2, per 5 matching bases. This receptor was identified in a man aged 40-49 years who had recovered from COVID-19. The CDR3 sequence is CASSRVSVSSYNEQFF. The DNA sequence reads TGTGCCAGTAGTCGGGTTAGCGTAAGCTCCTACAATGAGCAGTTCTTC.